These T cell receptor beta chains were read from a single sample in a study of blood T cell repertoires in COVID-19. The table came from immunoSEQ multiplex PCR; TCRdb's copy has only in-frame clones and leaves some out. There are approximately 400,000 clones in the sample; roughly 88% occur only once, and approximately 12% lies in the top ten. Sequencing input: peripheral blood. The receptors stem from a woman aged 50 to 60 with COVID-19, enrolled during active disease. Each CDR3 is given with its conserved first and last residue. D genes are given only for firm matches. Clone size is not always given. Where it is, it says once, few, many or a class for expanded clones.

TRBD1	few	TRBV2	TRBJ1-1	CASSKGGGKAFF	TGTGCCAGCAGTAAAGGGGGCGGCAAAGCTTTCTTT
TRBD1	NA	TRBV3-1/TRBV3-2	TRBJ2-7	CASSHGTGLVSYEQYF	TGTGCCAGCAGCCATGGGACAGGGCTCGTCTCCTACGAGCAGTACTTC
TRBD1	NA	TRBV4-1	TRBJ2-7	CASSQASGQGFYEQYF	TGCGCCAGCAGCCAAGCTTCCGGACAGGGCTTCTACGAGCAGTACTTC
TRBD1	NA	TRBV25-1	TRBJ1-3	CASSDLGTGGNTIYF	TGTGCCAGCAGTGATCTCGGGACAGGGGGAAACACCATATATTTT
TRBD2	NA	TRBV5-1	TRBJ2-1	CASSLATSGFPSYNEQFF	TGCGCCAGCAGCTTGGCAACTAGCGGGTTCCCCTCCTACAATGAGCAGTTCTTC
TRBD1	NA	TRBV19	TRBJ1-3	CASRGQAASGNTIYF	TGTGCCAGCAGGGGACAGGCAGCCTCTGGAAACACCATATATTTT
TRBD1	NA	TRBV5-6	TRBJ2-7	CASSPDRVAPYEQYF	TGTGCCAGCAGCCCCGACAGGGTCGCCCCCTACGAGCAGTACTTC
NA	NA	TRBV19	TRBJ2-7	CASSIKEDGSYEQYF	TGTGCCAGTAGTATAAAGGAGGACGGCTCCTACGAGCAGTACTTC
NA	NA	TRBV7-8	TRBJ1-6	CASSLGQEVGSPLHF	TGTGCCAGCAGCTTAGGTCAGGAGGTTGGATCACCCCTCCACTTT
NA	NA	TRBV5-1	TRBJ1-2	CASSLVVGTHGYTF	TGCGCCAGCAGCTTGGTTGTGGGGACTCATGGCTACACCTTC
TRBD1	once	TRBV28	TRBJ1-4	CASSLMGDSSFNEKLFF	TGTGCCAGCAGTTTAATGGGGGACAGCTCCTTTAATGAAAAACTGTTTTTT
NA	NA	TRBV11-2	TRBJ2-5	CASSLSGQETQYF	TGTGCCAGCAGCTTAAGCGGGCAAGAGACCCAGTACTTC
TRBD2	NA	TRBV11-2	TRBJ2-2	CANRRGGQMNTGELFF	TGTGCCAACAGACGGGGGGGACAAATGAACACCGGGGAGCTGTTTTTT
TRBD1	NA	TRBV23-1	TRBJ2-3	CASSQNRGRRSTDTQYF	TGCGCCAGCAGTCAGAACAGGGGGCGCAGGAGCACAGATACGCAGTATTTT
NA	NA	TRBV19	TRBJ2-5	CASSIVSTGQETQYF	TGTGCCAGTAGTATCGTTTCGACAGGTCAAGAGACCCAGTACTTC
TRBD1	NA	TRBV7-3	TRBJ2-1	CASSLLGTGGPQDEQFF	TGTGCCAGCAGCTTATTAGGGACAGGGGGCCCTCAAGATGAGCAGTTCTTC
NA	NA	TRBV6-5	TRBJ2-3	CATRLPGTDTQYF	TGTGCCACTAGGCTCCCCGGCACAGATACGCAGTATTTT
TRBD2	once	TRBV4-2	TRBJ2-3	CASSQERGTSGGFGTDTQYF	TGTGCCAGCAGCCAAGAGAGAGGGACTAGCGGGGGGTTCGGCACAGATACGCAGTATTTT
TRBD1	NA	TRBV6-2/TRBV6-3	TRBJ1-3	CASSFPGQSSGNTIYF	TGTGCCAGCAGTTTCCCGGGACAGAGCTCTGGAAACACCATATATTTT
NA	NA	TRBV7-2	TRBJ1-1	CASSLTGHSNTEAFF	TGTGCCAGCAGCTTGACGGGACACTCTAACACTGAAGCTTTCTTT
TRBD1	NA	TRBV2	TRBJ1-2	CASDREADGYTF	TGTGCCAGCGACAGGGAAGCCGATGGCTACACCTTC
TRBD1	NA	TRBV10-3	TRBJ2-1	CAISNSPGTGGSHEQFF	TGTGCCATCAGTAATTCCCCGGGGACAGGGGGCTCTCATGAGCAGTTCTTC
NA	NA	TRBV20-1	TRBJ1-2	CSASREANYGYTF	TGCAGTGCTAGTAGAGAAGCTAACTATGGCTACACCTTC
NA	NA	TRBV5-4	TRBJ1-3	CASSLGGLGNTIYF	TGTGCCAGCAGCTTGGGAGGATTAGGAAACACCATATATTTT
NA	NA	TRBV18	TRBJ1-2	CASSPNIPGKVAKNYGYTF	TGTGCCAGCTCACCGAACATCCCGGGTAAGGTCGCCAAAAACTATGGCTACACCTTC
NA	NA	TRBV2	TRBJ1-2	CASSVEGVTYGYTF	TGTGCCAGCAGTGTCGAGGGGGTTACCTATGGCTACACCTTC
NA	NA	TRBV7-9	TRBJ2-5	CASTEIQETQYF	TGTGCCTCGACAGAAATCCAAGAGACCCAGTACTTC
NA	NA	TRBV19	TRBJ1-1	CASSITRNTEAFF	TGTGCCAGTAGTATTACAAGGAACACTGAAGCTTTCTTT
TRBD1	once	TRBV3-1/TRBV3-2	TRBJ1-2	CASSQNRGNYGYTF	TGTGCCAGCAGCCAAAACAGGGGAAACTATGGCTACACCTTC
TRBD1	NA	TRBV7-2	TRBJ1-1	CASSLPGTGNTEAFF	TGTGCCAGCAGCTTACCCGGGACAGGTAACACTGAAGCTTTCTTT
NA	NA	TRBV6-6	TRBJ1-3	CASRSAATVSGNTIYF	TGTGCCAGCAGATCCGCGGCGACTGTCTCTGGAAACACCATATATTTT
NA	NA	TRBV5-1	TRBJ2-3	CASRQSGLEADTQYF	TGCGCCAGCAGACAGTCGGGACTTGAGGCAGATACGCAGTATTTT
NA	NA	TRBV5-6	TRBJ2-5	CASSLASGERGETQYF	TGTGCCAGCAGCTTGGCCTCAGGGGAGAGGGGAGAGACCCAGTACTTC
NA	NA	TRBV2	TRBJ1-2	CASSETSGYTF	TGTGCCAGCAGTGAAACTAGTGGCTACACCTTC
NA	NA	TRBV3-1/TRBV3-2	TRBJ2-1	CASSQYMRGGPHEQFF	TGTGCCAGCAGCCAATATATGAGGGGGGGCCCCCATGAGCAGTTCTTC
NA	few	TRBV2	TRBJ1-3	CASSDLAGAFSGNTIYF	TGTGCCAGCAGTGACTTGGCAGGGGCATTCTCTGGAAACACCATATATTTT
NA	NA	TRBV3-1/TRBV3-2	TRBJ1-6	CASSHAGLNSPLHF	TGTGCCAGCAGCCACGCAGGCCTGAATTCACCCCTCCACTTT
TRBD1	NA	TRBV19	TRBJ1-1	CASSIGPTGTEAFF	TGTGCCAGTAGTATAGGCCCGACAGGGACTGAAGCTTTCTTT
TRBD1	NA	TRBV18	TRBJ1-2	CASSAGTGGYTF	TGTGCCAGCTCAGCCGGGACAGGAGGCTACACCTTC
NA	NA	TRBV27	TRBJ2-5	CASSLTVAASETQYF	TGTGCCAGCAGTTTAACAGTAGCGGCGTCGGAGACCCAGTACTTC
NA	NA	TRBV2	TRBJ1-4	CASGREGEKLFF	TGTGCCAGCGGGAGGGAAGGCGAAAAACTGTTTTTT
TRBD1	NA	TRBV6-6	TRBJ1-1	CASSHPGGLGTEAFF	TGTGCCAGCAGTCACCCAGGGGGGTTGGGGACTGAAGCTTTCTTT
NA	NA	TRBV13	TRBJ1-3	CASSLQAGGKTGNTIYF	TGTGCCAGCAGCTTACAGGCGGGCGGGAAGACAGGAAACACCATATATTTT
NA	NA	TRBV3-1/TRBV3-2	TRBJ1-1	CASSRGELNTEAFF	TGTGCCAGCAGCCGGGGAGAATTGAACACTGAAGCTTTCTTT
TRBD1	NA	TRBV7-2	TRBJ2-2	CASSLRQGQGSGGELFF	TGTGCCAGCAGCTTAAGACAGGGACAGGGCTCGGGCGGGGAGCTGTTTTTT